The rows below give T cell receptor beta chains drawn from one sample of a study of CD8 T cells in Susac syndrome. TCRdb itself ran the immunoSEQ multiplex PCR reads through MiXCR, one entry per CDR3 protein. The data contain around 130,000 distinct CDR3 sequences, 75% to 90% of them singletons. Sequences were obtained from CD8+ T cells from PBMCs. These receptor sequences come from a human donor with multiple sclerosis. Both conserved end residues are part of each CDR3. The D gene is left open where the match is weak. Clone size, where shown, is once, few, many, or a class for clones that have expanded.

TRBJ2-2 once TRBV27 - CASRDLGELFF TGTGCCAGCAGGGACTTGGGGGAGCTGTTTTTT
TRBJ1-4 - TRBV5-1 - CASSLYGTLNEKLFF TGCGCCAGCAGCTTGTATGGGACCCTTAATGAAAAACTGTTTTTT
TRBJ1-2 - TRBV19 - CASRAGNYGYTF TGTGCCAGTAGGGCCGGTAACTATGGCTACACCTTC
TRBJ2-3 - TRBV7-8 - CASSLAGGPEGTDTQYF TGTGCCAGCAGCTTAGCGGGGGGGCCCGAGGGCACAGATACGCAGTATTTT
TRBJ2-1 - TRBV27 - CASSLYSPGLLQGNEQFF TGTGCCAGCAGTTTATATAGTCCGGGACTCTTACAGGGCAATGAGCAGTTCTTC
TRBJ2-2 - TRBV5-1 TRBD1 CASSLFGTGGYTGELFF TGCGCCAGCAGCTTGTTCGGGACAGGGGGTTACACCGGGGAGCTGTTTTTT
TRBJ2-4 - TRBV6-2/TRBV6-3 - CASSSPWGNIQYF TGTGCCAGCAGTTCCCCTTGGGGGAACATTCAGTACTTC
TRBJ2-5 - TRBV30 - CAWSWDREETQYF TGTGCCTGGAGCTGGGACCGCGAAGAGACCCAGTACTTC
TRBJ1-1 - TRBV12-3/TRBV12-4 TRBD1 CASSWGRGLEAFF TGTGCCAGCAGTTGGGGCAGGGGGCTTGAAGCTTTCTTT
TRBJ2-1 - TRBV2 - CASRPRLFEQFF TGTGCCAGTCGCCCCAGACTGTTTGAGCAGTTCTTC
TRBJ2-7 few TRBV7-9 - CASSLTYEQYF TGTGCCAGCAGCTTAACTTACGAGCAGTACTTC
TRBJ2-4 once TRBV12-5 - CASGLVPGTTYIQYF TGTGCTAGTGGTTTGGTACCTGGGACAACGTACATTCAGTACTTC
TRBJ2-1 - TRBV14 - CASSPWTGGLSYNEQFF TGTGCCAGCAGCCCATGGACGGGGGGCCTCTCCTACAATGAGCAGTTCTTC
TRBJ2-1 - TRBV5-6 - CASSLAKAGGNEQFF TGTGCCAGCAGCTTGGCCAAGGCAGGCGGGAATGAGCAGTTTTTC